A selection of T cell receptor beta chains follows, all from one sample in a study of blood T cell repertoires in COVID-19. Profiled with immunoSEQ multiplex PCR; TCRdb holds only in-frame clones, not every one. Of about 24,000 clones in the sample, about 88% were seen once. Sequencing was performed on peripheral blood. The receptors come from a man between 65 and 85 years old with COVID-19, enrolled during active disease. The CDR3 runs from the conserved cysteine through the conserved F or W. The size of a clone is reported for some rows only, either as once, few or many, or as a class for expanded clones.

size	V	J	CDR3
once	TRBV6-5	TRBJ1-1	CASYNLRASNTEAFF
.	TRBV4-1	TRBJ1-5	CASSRDPAGNQPQHF
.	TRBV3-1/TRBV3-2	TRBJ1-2	CASSLRSGTGGVSDYGYTF
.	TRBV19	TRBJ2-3	CASSRGIGTSADTQYF
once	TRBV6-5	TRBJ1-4	CASSETGTNEKLFF
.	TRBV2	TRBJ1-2	CASSPGNYGYTF
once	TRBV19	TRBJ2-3	CASSIGVGSTDTQYF
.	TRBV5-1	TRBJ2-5	CASSLAGAGVETQYF
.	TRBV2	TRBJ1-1	CAEGQPNTEAFF
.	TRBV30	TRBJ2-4	CAWSLSQVLNIQYF
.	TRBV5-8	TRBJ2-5	CASSLARLAEQETQYF
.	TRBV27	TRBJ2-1	CASSPGQGTYNEQFF
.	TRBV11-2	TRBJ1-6	CASSLGVGSSPLHF